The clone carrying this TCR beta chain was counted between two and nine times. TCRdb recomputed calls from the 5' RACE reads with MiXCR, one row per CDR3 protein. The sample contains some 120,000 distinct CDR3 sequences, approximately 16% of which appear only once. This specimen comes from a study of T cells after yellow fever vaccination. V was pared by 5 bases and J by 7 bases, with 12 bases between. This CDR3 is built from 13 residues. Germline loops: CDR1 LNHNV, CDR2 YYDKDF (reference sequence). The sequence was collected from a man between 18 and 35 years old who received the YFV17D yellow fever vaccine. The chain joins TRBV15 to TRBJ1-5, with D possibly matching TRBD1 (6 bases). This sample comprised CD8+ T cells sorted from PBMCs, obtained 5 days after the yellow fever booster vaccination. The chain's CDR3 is CATSGGGYQPQHF. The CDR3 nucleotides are TGTGCCACCAGCGGAGGGGGGTACCAGCCCCAGCATTTT. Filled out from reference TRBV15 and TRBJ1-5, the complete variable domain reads DAMVIQNPRYQVTQFGKPVTLSCSQTLNHNVMYWYQQKSSQAPKLLFHYYDKDFNNEADTPDNFQSRRPNTSFCFLDIRSPGLGDTAMYLCATSGGGYQPQHFGDGTRLSIL.